This entry lists 7 T cell receptor beta chains sequenced from one sample in a study of beta chain features in type 1 diabetes. TCRB transcripts that were expressed got sequenced, as all of the isolated RNA had been reverse transcribed. Clones were read by immunoSEQ multiplex PCR, and TCRdb kept only the in-frame ones, dropping some. The sample carries hundreds of thousands of clones, around 30% recorded once. The sample was naive CD4+ T cells from blood. The receptors come from a man aged 18 to 35 in good health.

In nucleotides, the CDR3 is TGTGCCAGTAGTATCCGGGACAGAGCCTACGAGCAGTACTTC. This translates into CASSIRDRAYEQYF. The J gene is TRBJ2-7, the V gene TRBV19; 7 positions agree with TRBD1. The germline V gene has CDR1 LNHDA and CDR2 SQIVND (reference sequence). The length of the CDR3 is 14 residues. Losses at the gene ends were 3 bases for V and 2 bases for J; bases not matched to a gene: 4.

The table lists this clone with a few counts. The chain couples TRBV4-1 to TRBJ2-5, with 8 bases aligning to TRBD1. Germline V gives CDR1 MGHRA, CDR2 YSYEKL. This CDR3 has 16 residues. J lost 2 bases, V lost 4 bases, and 9 bases had no gene match. CDR3 in amino acids: CASSRYWTGSQETQYF. In nucleotides, the CDR3 is TGCGCCAGCAGCCGCTACTGGACAGGGAGTCAAGAGACCCAGTACTTC.

The J gene is TRBJ2-7, the V gene TRBV28; a weak D match, TRBD1 (7 bases). This CDR3 has 15 amino acids. Between the trimmed V and J ends, which lost 8 bases and 0 bases, there was a span of 17 bases. Germline CDR1 reads MDHEN; CDR2 reads SYDVKM. The CDR3 spells CASLGGGYSSYEQYF. In DNA, the CDR3 is TGTGCCAGCCTAGGAGGGGGCTATAGCTCCTACGAGCAGTACTTC.

J is TRBJ2-2 and V is TRBV4-3, with D perhaps TRBD2 (6 bases). Trimming removed 3 bases at V and 6 bases at J, with 11 bases between. The CDR3 runs 14 residues. In germline, CDR1 is LGHNA, CDR2 YSLEER. The DNA for the CDR3 is TGCGCCAGCAGCCAGGGGACTGGGGCCGGGGAGCTGTTTTTT. It is translated as CASSQGTGAGELFF.

The chain couples TRBV9 to TRBJ2-3; 9 bases are shared with TRBD2. V dropped 0 bases and J dropped 3; count of bases not matched to a gene: 5. The germline V gene has CDR1 SGDLS and CDR2 YYNGEE. The CDR3 is 16 residues long. In DNA, the CDR3 is TGTGCCAGCAGCGTAGGTCGTAGCGGGAGAACAGATACGCAGTATTTT. Its translation: CASSVGRSGRTDTQYF.

This clone was seen only a few times. V and J are TRBV19 and TRBJ2-1; D may be TRBD2 (5 bases). CDR3 length: 12 amino acids. Trimming shortened V by 1 base and J by 13 bases, and 11 bases separated the two germline ends. The germline gives CDR1 LNHDA, CDR2 SQIVND (reference sequence). CDR3 residues: CASSIVAGRQFF. The CDR3 coding sequence is TGTGCCAGTAGTATAGTCGCGGGTCGCCAGTTCTTC.

The V call is TRBV5-1, the J call TRBJ2-3, with D perhaps TRBD2 (6 bases). The V gene lost 7 bases and the J gene lost 6 bases, with 15 bases spanning the gap. In germline, CDR1 is SGHRS, CDR2 YFSETQ. CDR3 size: 13 residues. DNA for the CDR3: TGCGCCAGCGCCCCCGGCGGGACGGATACGCAGTATTTT. It yields the protein CASAPGGTDTQYF.